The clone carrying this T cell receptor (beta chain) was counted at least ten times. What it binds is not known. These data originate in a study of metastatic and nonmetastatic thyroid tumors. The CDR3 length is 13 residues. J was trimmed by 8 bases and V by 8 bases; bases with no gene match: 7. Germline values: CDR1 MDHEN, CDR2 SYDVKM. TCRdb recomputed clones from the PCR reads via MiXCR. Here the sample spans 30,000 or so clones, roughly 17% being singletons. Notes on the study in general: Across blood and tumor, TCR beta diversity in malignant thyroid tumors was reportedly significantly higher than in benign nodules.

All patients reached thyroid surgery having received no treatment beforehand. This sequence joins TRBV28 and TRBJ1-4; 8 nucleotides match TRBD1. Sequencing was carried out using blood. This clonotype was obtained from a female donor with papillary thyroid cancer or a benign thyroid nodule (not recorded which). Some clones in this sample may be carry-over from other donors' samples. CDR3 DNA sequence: TGTGCCAGCTCCCCAGGGGGCAGGGAAAAACTGTTTTTT. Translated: CASSPGGREKLFF.